This paragraph reports one TCR beta chain. With 60 Vbeta and 13 Jbeta primers, the PCR was carried out. The table came from immunoSEQ multiplex PCR; TCRdb's copy has only in-frame clones and leaves some out. This sample yields around 140,000 clones, of which roughly 80% are seen a single time; 10% to 15% belongs to the top ten. The data were obtained in a study of cytomegalovirus exposure and HLA in healthy donors. This CDR3 comprises 14 residues. V shed 7 bases, J shed 6 bases, and the junction held 6 bases outside the gene matches. Germline CDR1 reads MDHEN; CDR2 reads SYDVKM. There were likely unrecorded immune exposures, though donors were nominally healthy when sampled.

This chain joins TRBV28 and TRBJ1-4, with 9 positions matching TRBD1. This sequence was found in a man aged 35 to 55 in good health and CMV-seropositive. Sequences were obtained from PBMCs. In DNA, the CDR3 is TGTGCCAGCACAGCGGGACAGGGCGATGAAAAACTGTTTTTT. Translation gives CASTAGQGDEKLFF.